This T cell receptor beta chain was found in a study of shared clonotypes between healthy human individuals. For the study at large: CD8 memory received one plate per donor, CD8 naive two, CD4 memory three and CD4 naive three.

Points on this clone: Other DNA sequences of this sample code for an identical CDR3.

TCRdb's copy holds only in-frame clones and misses some; the assay was immunoSEQ multiplex PCR. Of about 2.4 million clones listed, 93% are singletons. CD4+ cells yielded CD45RA+ naive and CD45RA-negative memory subsets. Trimming shortened V by 3 bases and J by 3 bases, and 9 bases separated the two germline ends. Germline-derived CDR1 and CDR2 are MDHEN and SYDVKM. This CDR3 region has 13 residues. This rearrangement joins TRBV28 to TRBJ2-7, with a weak D call TRBD2 (7 bases). The sample taken for sequencing was naive CD4+ T cells from PBMCs. Sample subset: CD45RA+ positively selected. The sequence came from a man younger than 35 in good health. Some clones in this sample may be carry-over from other donors' samples. DNA for the CDR3: TGTGCCAGCAGTTTCGGGGGGCTCTACGAGCAGTACTTC. This sequence encodes CASSFGGLYEQYF.